Below, 16 T cell receptor beta chains from the same sample are listed, as sequenced in a study of blood T cells in healthy people across ages. The authors ran a second PCR of roughly 6 to 12 cycles using a sample-barcoded 5' primer and a J-beta primer mix. Each CDR3 protein gets one entry after TCRdb re-called the 5' RACE reads with MiXCR. The top ten clones hold under 4.5% of a sample with fewer than 650,000 distinct CDR3 sequences, about 26% of them seen once. These data also featured in a second study, about T cells of mothers and their children.

The material sequenced was blood. These TCRs come from a boy younger than 10 in good health.

This clonotype has more than one count but fewer than ten. The chain couples TRBV6-5 to TRBJ1-1; D gene ambiguous. The CDR3 has 16 residues. Trimming removed 0 bases at V and 3 bases at J, with 14 bases between. CDR1 and CDR2 from the germline V gene are MNHEY and SVGAGI. CDR3 protein: CASSYSWTALDTEAFF. The CDR3 region has the DNA TGTGCCAGCAGTTACTCTTGGACGGCTCTGGACACTGAAGCTTTCTTT.

A few counts support this clonotype. The V and J genes are TRBV6-5 and TRBJ1-6; D remains unclear. The CDR3 extends over 18 amino acids. V dropped 0 bases and J dropped 0 bases, with 12 bases sitting between them. Germline V lookup: CDR1 MNHEY, CDR2 SVGAGI. CDR3 DNA sequence: TGTGCCAGCAGTTACTCGAAAGGATACAGCTCCTATAATTCACCCCTCCACTTT. It codes for CASSYSKGYSSYNSPLHF.

This clonotype was picked up one time. CDR3 in amino acids: CASGLGGLAGTDTQYF. The CDR3 DNA sequence: TGTGCTAGTGGTTTGGGGGGACTAGCGGGCACAGATACGCAGTATTTT. The chain couples TRBV12-5 to TRBJ2-3, with 11 bases aligning to TRBD2. J gave up 1 base and V 1 base, and 1 base lay outside the gene matches. The germline CDR1 and CDR2 sequences are LGHNT and FRNRAP. This CDR3 is 16 amino acids long.

V gene TRBV30 combines with J gene TRBJ1-2, with no clear D. Trimming removed 2 bases from V and 0 bases from J, with 10 bases in between. The germline V gene encodes CDR1 GTSNPN and CDR2 SVGIG (reference sequence). The CDR3 spans 14 residues. This chain's CDR3 is CAWSWYGTNYGYTF. CDR3 nucleotides: TGTGCCTGGAGTTGGTACGGAACTAACTATGGCTACACCTTC.

The chain joins TRBV10-3 to TRBJ2-7, with 7 bases aligning to TRBD2. This CDR3 region has 13 residues. The ends lost 11 bases at V and 5 bases at J; junction bases unmatched: 12. Germline V gives CDR1 ENHRY, CDR2 SYGVKD. The CDR3 sequence: CAAEAGLGDEQYF. CDR3 in DNA: TGTGCCGCCGAAGCGGGACTGGGGGACGAGCAGTACTTC.

The CDR3 nucleotides are TGCAGCGTTACTTGGACCGGGCCCGGGGAGCTGTTTTTT. Translated, it gives CSVTWTGPGELFF. This sequence joins TRBV29-1 and TRBJ2-2, with D unresolved. The CDR3 spans 13 residues. In germline, CDR1 is SQVTM, CDR2 ANQGSEA. The germline V and J ends were trimmed by 5 bases and 6 bases, with 13 bases remaining between them.

This clonotype was counted a few times. V is TRBV18 and J is TRBJ2-3; TRBD1 matches 8 bases. Germline-derived CDR1 and CDR2 are KGHSH and LQKENI. The CDR3 totals 15 residues. The ends lost 5 bases at V and 1 base at J; junction bases unmatched: 5. This chain's CDR3 is CASSSGQAGTDTQYF. CDR3 nucleotides: TGTGCCAGCTCATCGGGACAGGCCGGCACAGATACGCAGTATTTT.

The genes are TRBV30 and TRBJ1-1; possible D gene TRBD1, 5 bases. The germline gives CDR1 GTSNPN, CDR2 SVGIG (reference sequence). The germline V and J ends were trimmed by 2 bases and 3 bases, with 16 bases remaining between them. CDR3 size: 15 residues. The CDR3 DNA reads as TGTGCCTGGAGTCCGGGCGTCTCGGGGGACACTGAAGCTTTCTTT. This encodes CAWSPGVSGDTEAFF.

The CDR3 nucleotides are TGCAGCGTTGCGACTAGCGGAGTCGATGGTGAGCAGTTCTTC. Amino acids: CSVATSGVDGEQFF. The V call is TRBV29-1, the J call TRBJ2-1, with 9 nucleotides matching TRBD2. The CDR3 is 14 residues long. The V segment lost 4 bases and the J segment 9 bases; nucleotides outside the gene matches: 10. The V gene's germline CDR1 is SQVTM and CDR2 ANQGSEA.

This chain connects TRBV11-1 to TRBJ2-4, with 7 bases matching TRBD1. The CDR3 contains 20 residues. Trimming at V came to 1 base and at J to 1 base, leaving 16 bases not matched to a gene. The germline CDR1 and CDR2 sequences are SGHAT and FQDESV (reference sequence). The CDR3 DNA is TGTGCCAGCAGCTTAGGCAAACAAACAGGGGAAAGGTTGGCCAAAAACATTCAGTACTTC. Protein sequence: CASSLGKQTGERLAKNIQYF. Using reference TRBV11-1 and TRBJ2-4 for the parts outside the CDR3, the full variable domain is EAEVAQSPRYKITEKSQAVAFWCDPISGHATLYWYRQILGQGPELLVQFQDESVVDDSQLPKDRFSAERLKGVDSTLKIQPAELGDSAMYLCASSLGKQTGERLAKNIQYFGAGTRLSVL.

The V call is TRBV12-3 or TRBV12-4, the J call TRBJ2-5; 10 bases fit TRBD2. The CDR3 loop spans 15 amino acids. V gave up 6 bases and J gave up 5 bases; unmatched junction bases: 9. Here the CDR3 DNA reads TGTGCCAGCAGACACTTAGCGGGGGGTAGTGAGACCCAGTACTTC. Its translation is CASRHLAGGSETQYF.

This chain connects TRBV30 to TRBJ1-3, with TRBD1 as a possible D gene (5 bases). Germline assignment: CDR1 GTSNPN and CDR2 SVGIG (reference sequence). The CDR3 loop spans 14 amino acids. V gave up 4 bases and J gave up 0 bases, with 10 bases separating them. This chain's CDR3 is CAWNQGDSGNTIYF. CDR3 DNA: TGTGCCTGGAATCAGGGAGACTCTGGAAACACCATATATTTT.

This clonotype has a handful of counts. V gene TRBV13 combines with J gene TRBJ1-2; the match to TRBD1 covers 9 bases. The CDR3 covers 17 residues. V trimming: 6 bases; J trimming: 9 bases; junction bases outside the gene matches: 20. Germline CDR1 PRHDT, CDR2 FYEKMQ (reference sequence). DNA of the CDR3: TGTGCCAGCAGGAACAACAGGGGGCGAGAGGAAAGGTCTAGCTACACCTTC. Residues: CASRNNRGREERSSYTF. The full variable domain, with the rest looked up from reference TRBV13 and TRBJ1-2, is AAGVIQSPRHLIKEKRETATLKCYPIPRHDTVYWYQQGPGQDPQFLISFYEKMQSDKGSIPDRFSAQQFSDYHSELNMSSLELGDSALYFCASRNNRGREERSSYTFGSGTRLTVV.

This clonotype was found a few times. CDR3 protein: CASSQDGAGGANYEQYF. CDR3 nucleotide sequence: TGTGCCAGCAGCCAAGATGGGGCAGGGGGCGCTAACTACGAGCAGTACTTC. The genes are TRBV3-1 and TRBJ2-7; 8 bases line up with TRBD1. The CDR3 totals 17 residues. V trimming: 0 bases; J trimming: 3 bases; junction bases outside the gene matches: 10. CDR1 and CDR2 (germline): LGHDT, YNNKEL (reference sequence).

This clonotype was counted between two and nine times. The chain combines TRBV5-1 with TRBJ2-1, with D possibly TRBD2 on 5 matching bases. The CDR3 length is 17 residues. Trimming removed 3 bases at V and 3 bases at J, with 19 bases between. CDR1 and CDR2 from the germline V gene are SGHRS and YFSETQ. The CDR3 sequence is CASSSPKRAEGYNEQFF. CDR3 DNA: TGCGCCAGCAGCTCGCCGAAACGAGCGGAAGGCTACAATGAGCAGTTCTTC.

This chain links TRBV30 with TRBJ1-5, with 8 bases aligning to TRBD1. V lost 2 bases, J lost 4 bases, and 4 bases stayed unmatched. The CDR3 consists of 14 residues. From germline, CDR1 is GTSNPN and CDR2 SVGIG (reference sequence). The CDR3 protein is CAWSLTGENQPQHF. The CDR3, as DNA: TGTGCCTGGAGTTTGACAGGGGAAAATCAGCCCCAGCATTTT.